The TCR beta chain described here comes from a study of T cell responses to AZD1222 COVID-19 vaccine (dated by TCRdb to about 2021). Context from the whole study: TCR sequencing was performed for approximately 240 trial participants, of whom some 200 were given two doses of AZD1222 and around 26 were given two doses of MenACWY control vaccine. Trial participants were enrolled into age subgroups of 18-55, 56-69 and 70-plus years, which contained about 150, 27 and 61 TCR-sequenced participants, respectively. The study at large found these results: Most participants were white British and females outnumbered males, and the authors suggested that clonal diversity may have been underestimated. Because no day 14 peak-response samples were available, the repertoires could be characterized only after the peak T cell response. After two AZD1222 doses, both the breadth and the depth of spike-specific TCRs were significantly higher than at day 0 and than in MenACWY recipients. Reportedly, close to half of the unique spike-specific TCRs recognized epitopes lying outside the regions that are mutated in the B.1.351 and B.1.1.7 variants. Vaccine-associated CD4 TCRs spanned the whole spike protein, with dominant responses in regions 160-218 and 743-854. In the small 56-69-year group, the increase in depth fell short of significance, most likely because of low power. Conclusions about previously exposed vaccinees were limited because only a handful of AZD1222 recipients were SARS-CoV-2 seropositive at baseline.

The CDR3 regions of human TCRbeta chains were analyzed by immunosequencing. The paper's processing steps were these. Repertoire TCRs were matched against a reference library of SARS-CoV-2-specific TCRs generated with the MIRA antigen-specificity platform. Breadth was defined as the fraction of unique TCRs that were SARS-CoV-2-associated. Depth was defined as the fraction of total T cells that were SARS-CoV-2-associated. Each spike-specific TCR was assigned to its reactive spike region and to a CD4 or CD8 class using the MIRA data. Log10-transformed breadth and depth values were compared by one-way ANOVA with Sidak's multiple comparisons tests. Not all clones reach the TCRdb copy of this immuneACCESS table, which keeps in-frame sequences only. Checked studies attribute under half of the gap to unresolved V genes and leave the rest unexplained. The V and J calls and the clone size are those of that table, but D and trimming were determined from the DNA. The sample includes roughly 150,000 clones, with approximately 89% observed a single time. The top ten clonotypes cover approximately 1.2% of the sample.

Regarding this clone: The specificity of this receptor is unknown. No per-base quality is available; no much larger clone lies one base away.

The intended sense of this specimen's time point label: about 28 days (+/-7) after the second vaccine dose. AZD1222 recipients given second doses at about 4 weeks or at about 12 weeks were pooled, since spike-specific TCR depth and breadth were not found to differ between the two schedules. Samples from vaccinated people were obtained from the UK trials COV001 and COV002, which included a single-blind randomized controlled phase 2/3 trial of AZD1222 (ChAdOx1 nCoV-19) in healthy adults. Trial participant PBMC samples were collected at day 0 and day 28 after the second dose for TCRbeta chain sequencing. CDR3 length: 12 amino acids, cysteine to phenylalanine. The sequence is cut down to CDR3 DNA, 36 bases in frame from base 1. Sequences KGHSH (CDR1) and LQKENI (CDR2) are obtained from the germline V gene. V lost 3 bases and J lost 8 bases; the stretch between them is 8 bases long.

This receptor chain uses TRBV18 and TRBJ2-1, with no confidently assigned D gene. Sequencing was performed on peripheral blood, taken 28 days after the second AZD1222 dose. This sequence was found in an adult who received the AZD1222 COVID-19 vaccine. The bases read TGTGCCAGCTCACCCTCCCAGGATGAGCAGTTCTTC. Translated, it reads CASSPSQDEQFF.